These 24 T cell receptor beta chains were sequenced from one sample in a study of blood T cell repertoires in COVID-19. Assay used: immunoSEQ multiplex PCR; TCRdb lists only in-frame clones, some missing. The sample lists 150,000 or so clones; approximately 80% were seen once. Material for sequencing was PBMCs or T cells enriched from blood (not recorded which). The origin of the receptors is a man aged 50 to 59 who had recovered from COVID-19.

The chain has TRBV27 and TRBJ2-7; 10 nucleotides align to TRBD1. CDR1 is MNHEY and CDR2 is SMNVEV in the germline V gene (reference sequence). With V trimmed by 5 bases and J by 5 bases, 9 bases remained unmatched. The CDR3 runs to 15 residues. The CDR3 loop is CASSPRQGAQDEQYF. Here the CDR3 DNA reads TGTGCCAGCAGTCCACGACAGGGGGCGCAGGACGAGCAGTACTTC.

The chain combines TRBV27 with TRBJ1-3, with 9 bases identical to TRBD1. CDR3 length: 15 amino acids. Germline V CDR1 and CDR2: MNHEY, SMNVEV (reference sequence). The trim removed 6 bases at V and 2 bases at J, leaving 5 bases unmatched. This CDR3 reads CASRGDRAPGNTIYF. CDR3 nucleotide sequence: TGTGCCAGCAGAGGGGACAGGGCCCCTGGAAACACCATATATTTT.

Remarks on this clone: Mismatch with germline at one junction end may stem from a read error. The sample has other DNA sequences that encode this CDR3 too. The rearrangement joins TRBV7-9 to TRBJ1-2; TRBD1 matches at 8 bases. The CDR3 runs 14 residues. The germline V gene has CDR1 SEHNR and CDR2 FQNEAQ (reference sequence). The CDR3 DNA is TGTGCCAGTAGCTTGGGTGGGACAGGTCTCCAGTACACCTTC. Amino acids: CASSLGGTGLQYTF.

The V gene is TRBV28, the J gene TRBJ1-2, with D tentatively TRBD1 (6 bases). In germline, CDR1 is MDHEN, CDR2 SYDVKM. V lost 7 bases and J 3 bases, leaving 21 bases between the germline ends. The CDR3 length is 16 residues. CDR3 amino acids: CASNSPGADLYYGYTF. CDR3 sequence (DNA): TGTGCCAGCAATTCCCCAGGGGCCGATCTATACTATGGCTACACCTTC.

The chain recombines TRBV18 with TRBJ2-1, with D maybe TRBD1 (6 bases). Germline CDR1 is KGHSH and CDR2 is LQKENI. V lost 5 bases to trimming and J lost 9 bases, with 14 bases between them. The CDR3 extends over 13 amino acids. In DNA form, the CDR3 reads TGTGCCAGCTCAACTCAACAGGGAGCTGAGCAGTTCTTC. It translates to CASSTQQGAEQFF.

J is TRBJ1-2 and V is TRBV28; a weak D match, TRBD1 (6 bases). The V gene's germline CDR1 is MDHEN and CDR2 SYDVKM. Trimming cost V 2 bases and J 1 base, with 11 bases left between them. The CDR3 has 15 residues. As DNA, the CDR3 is TGTGCCAGCAGTTTAAGTGGGGGCGGTAACTATGGCTACACCTTC. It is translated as CASSLSGGGNYGYTF.

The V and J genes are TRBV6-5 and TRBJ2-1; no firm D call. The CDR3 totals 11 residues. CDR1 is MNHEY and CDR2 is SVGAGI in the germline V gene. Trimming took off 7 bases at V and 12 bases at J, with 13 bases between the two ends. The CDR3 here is CASTSSTSQFF. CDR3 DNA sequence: TGTGCCAGCACCTCGAGTACGTCGCAGTTCTTC.

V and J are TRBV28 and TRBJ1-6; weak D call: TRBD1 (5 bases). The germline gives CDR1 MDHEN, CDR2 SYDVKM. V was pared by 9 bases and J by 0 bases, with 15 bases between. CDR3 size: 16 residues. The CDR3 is CASTNPGDSYNSPLHF. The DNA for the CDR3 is TGTGCCAGTACCAACCCGGGGGACTCCTATAATTCACCCCTCCACTTT.

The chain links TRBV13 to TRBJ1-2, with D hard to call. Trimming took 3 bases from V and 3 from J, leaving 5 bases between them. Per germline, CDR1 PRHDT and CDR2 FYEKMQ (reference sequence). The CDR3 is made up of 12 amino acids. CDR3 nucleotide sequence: TGTGCCAGCAGCTTGGAGTACTATGGCTACACCTTC. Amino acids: CASSLEYYGYTF.

The CDR3 DNA is TGCAGTGCTCCAAGGACAGGGCAAGCTTTCTTT. Translating gives CSAPRTGQAFF. The V call is TRBV20-1, the J call TRBJ1-1; 8 nucleotides match TRBD1. Per the germline V gene, CDR1 is DFQATT and CDR2 is SNEGSKA (reference sequence). The CDR3 is made up of 11 amino acids. With 5 bases clipped from V and 9 bases from J, the junction kept 5 bases outside the gene matches.

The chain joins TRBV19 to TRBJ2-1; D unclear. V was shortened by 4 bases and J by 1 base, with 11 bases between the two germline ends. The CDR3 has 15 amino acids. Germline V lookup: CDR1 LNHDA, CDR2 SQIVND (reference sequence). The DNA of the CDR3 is TGTGCCAGTAGTACTTACTACGGTTCCTACAATGAGCAGTTCTTC. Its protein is CASSTYYGSYNEQFF.

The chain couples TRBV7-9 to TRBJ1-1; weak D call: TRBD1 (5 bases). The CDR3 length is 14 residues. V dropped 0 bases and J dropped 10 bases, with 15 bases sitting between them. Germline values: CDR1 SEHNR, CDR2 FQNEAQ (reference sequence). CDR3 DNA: TGTGCCAGCAGCTTAGCGTTGGCAGGGCAAGGAGCTTTCTTT. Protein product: CASSLALAGQGAFF. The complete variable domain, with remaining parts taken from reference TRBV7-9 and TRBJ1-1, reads DTGVSQNPRHKITKRGQNVTFRCDPISEHNRLYWYRQTLGQGPEFLTYFQNEAQLEKSRLLSDRFSAERPKGSFSTLEIQRTEQGDSAMYLCASSLALAGQGAFFGQGTRLTVV.

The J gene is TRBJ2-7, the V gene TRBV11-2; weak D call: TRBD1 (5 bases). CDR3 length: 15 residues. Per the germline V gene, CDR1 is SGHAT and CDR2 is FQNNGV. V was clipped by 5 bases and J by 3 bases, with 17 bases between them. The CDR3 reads CASSQDMTENYEQYF. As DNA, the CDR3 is TGTGCCAGCAGCCAAGACATGACAGAGAACTACGAGCAGTACTTC.

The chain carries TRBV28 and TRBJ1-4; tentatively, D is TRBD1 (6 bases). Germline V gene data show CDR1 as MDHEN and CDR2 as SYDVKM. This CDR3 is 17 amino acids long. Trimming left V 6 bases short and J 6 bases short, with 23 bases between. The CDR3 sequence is CASSPGRGAKEYEKLFF. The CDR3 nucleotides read TGTGCCAGCAGCCCTGGGCGGGGGGCCAAAGAATATGAAAAACTGTTTTTT.

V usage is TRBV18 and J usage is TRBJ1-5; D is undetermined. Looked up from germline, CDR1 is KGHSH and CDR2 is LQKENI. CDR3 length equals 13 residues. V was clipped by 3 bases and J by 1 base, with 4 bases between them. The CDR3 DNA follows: TGTGCCAGCTCACCCGGGAGCAATCAGCCCCAGCATTTT. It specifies CASSPGSNQPQHF.

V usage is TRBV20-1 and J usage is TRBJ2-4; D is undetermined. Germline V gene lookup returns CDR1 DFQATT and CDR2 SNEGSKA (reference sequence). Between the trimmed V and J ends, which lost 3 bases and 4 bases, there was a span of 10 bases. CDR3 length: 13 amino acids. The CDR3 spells CSASWAPKNIQYF. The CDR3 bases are TGCAGTGCTAGTTGGGCTCCTAAAAACATTCAGTACTTC.

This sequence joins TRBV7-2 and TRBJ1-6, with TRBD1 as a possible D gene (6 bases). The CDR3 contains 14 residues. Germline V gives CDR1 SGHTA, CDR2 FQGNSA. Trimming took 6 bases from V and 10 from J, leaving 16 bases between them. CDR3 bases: TGTGCCAGCAGACATCGCACAGGGTCCTCACCCCTCCACTTT. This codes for CASRHRTGSSPLHF. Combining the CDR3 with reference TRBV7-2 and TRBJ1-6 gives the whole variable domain GAGVSQSPSNKVTEKGKDVELRCDPISGHTALYWYRQSLGQGLEFLIYFQGNSAPDKSGLPSDRFSAERTGGSVSTLTIQRTQQEDSAVYLCASRHRTGSSPLHFGNGTRLTVT.

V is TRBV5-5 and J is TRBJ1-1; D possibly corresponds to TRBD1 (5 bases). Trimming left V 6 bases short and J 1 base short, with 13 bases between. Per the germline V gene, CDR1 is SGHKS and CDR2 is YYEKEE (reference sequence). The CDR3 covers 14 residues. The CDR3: CASNLQVKNTEAFF. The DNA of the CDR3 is TGTGCCAGCAACCTACAGGTTAAGAACACTGAAGCTTTCTTT.

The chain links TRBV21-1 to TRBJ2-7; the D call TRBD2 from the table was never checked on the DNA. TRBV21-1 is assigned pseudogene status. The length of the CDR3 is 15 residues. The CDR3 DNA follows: TGTGCCAGCAGAAACGCACTAGGGCTTACCTACGAGCAGTACTTC. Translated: CASRNALGLTYEQYF.

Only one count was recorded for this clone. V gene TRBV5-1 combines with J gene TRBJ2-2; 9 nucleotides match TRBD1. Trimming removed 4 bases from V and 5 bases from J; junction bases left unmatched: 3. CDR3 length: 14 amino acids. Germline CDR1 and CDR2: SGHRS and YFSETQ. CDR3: CASSIQGATGELFF. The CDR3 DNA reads TGCGCCAGCAGCATACAGGGGGCAACCGGGGAGCTGTTTTTT.

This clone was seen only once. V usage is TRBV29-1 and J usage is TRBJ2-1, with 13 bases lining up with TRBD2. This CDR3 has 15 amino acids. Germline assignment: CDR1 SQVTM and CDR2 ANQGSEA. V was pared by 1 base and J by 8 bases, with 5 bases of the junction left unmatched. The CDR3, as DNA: TGCAGCGTTGAAGGGACTAGCGGGAGTTCGTATGAGCAGTTCTTC. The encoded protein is CSVEGTSGSSYEQFF.

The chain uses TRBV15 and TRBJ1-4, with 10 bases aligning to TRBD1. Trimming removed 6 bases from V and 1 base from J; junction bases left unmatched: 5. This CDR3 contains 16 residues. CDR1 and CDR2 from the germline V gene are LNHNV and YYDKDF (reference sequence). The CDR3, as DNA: TGTGCCACCAGGGGGACAGGGGTTGGAACTAATGAAAAACTGTTTTTT. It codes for CATRGTGVGTNEKLFF.

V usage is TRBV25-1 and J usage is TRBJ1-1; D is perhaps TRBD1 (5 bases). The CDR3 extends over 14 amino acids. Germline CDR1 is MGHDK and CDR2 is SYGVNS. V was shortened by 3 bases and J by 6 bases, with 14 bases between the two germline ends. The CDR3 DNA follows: TGTGCCAGCAGTGACACACGCGTAGGGGCTGAAGCTTTCTTT. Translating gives CASSDTRVGAEAFF.

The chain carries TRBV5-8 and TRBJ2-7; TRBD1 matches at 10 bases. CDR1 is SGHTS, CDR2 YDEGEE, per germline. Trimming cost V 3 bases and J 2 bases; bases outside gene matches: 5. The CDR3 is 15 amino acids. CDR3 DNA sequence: TGTGCCAGCAGCTCCGCCGGGACAGGGGCCTACGAGCAGTACTTC. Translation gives CASSSAGTGAYEQYF.